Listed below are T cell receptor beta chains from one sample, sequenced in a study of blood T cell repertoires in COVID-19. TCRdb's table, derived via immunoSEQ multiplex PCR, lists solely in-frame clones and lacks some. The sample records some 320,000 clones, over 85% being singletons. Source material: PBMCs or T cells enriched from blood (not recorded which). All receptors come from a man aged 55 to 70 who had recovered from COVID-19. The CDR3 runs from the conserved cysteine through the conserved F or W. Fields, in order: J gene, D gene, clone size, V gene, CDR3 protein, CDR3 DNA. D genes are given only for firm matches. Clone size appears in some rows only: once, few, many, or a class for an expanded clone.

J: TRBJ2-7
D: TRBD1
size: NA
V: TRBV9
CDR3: CASSKQGTSSYEQYF
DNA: TGTGCCAGCAGCAAACAGGGGACGAGCTCCTACGAGCAGTACTTC

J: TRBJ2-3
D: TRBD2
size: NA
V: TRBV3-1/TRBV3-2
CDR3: CASSAGEASTDTQYF
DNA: TGTGCCAGCAGCGCGGGGGAGGCTAGCACAGATACGCAGTATTTT

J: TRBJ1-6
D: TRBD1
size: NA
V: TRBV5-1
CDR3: CASGAGTDNSPLHF
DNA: TGCGCCAGCGGCGCCGGGACAGATAATTCACCCCTCCACTTT

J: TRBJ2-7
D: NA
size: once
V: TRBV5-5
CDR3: CASSPVLSERYEQYF
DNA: TGTGCCAGCAGCCCGGTTCTGAGCGAACGATACGAGCAGTACTTC

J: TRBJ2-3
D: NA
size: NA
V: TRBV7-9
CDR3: CASSLFDSGDGTDTQYF
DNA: TGTGCCAGCAGCTTATTCGATTCAGGGGACGGCACAGATACGCAGTATTTT

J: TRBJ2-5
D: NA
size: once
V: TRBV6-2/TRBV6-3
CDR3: CASSIRTIEQETQYF
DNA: TGTGCCAGCAGTATACGGACTATTGAACAAGAGACCCAGTACTTC

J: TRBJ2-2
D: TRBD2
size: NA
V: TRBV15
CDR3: CATSRGTSGGATNTGELFF
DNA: TGTGCCACCAGCAGAGGAACTAGCGGGGGGGCGACGAACACCGGGGAGCTGTTTTTT

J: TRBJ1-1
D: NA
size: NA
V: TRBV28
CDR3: CASSLQGANTEAFF
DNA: TGTGCCAGCAGTTTGCAAGGGGCGAACACTGAAGCTTTCTTT

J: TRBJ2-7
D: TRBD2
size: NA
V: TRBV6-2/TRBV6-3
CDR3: CASSFLSGTSYEQYF
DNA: TGTGCCAGCAGTTTTCTTAGCGGGACCTCCTACGAGCAGTACTTC

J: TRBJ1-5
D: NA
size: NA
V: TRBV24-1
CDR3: CATSESGQPQHF
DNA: TGTGCCACCAGTGAAAGCGGTCAGCCCCAGCATTTT

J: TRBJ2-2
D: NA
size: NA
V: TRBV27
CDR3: CASSTPAGELFF
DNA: TGTGCCAGCAGTACACCAGCCGGGGAGCTGTTTTTT

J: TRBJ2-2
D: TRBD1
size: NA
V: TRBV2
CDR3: CASIAGGYTGELFF
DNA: TGTGCCAGCATCGCAGGGGGCTACACCGGGGAGCTGTTTTTT

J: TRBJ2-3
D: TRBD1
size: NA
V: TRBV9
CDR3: CASSVTGDNARTDTQYF
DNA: TGTGCCAGCAGCGTAACAGGGGACAACGCCCGCACAGATACGCAGTATTTT

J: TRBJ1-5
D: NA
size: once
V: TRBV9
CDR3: CASSVAGDFNQPQHF
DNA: TGTGCCAGCAGCGTAGCTGGGGACTTCAATCAGCCCCAGCATTTT

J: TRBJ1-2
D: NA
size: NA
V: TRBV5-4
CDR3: CASSSPVNYGYTF
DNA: TGTGCCAGCAGCTCCCCGGTCAACTATGGCTACACCTTC

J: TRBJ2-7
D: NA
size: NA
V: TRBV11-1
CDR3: CASSLNRVAYEQYF
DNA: TGTGCCAGCAGCCTGAACAGGGTCGCCTACGAGCAGTACTTC

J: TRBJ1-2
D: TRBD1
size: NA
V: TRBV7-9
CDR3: CASSLDRVNYGYTF
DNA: TGTGCCAGCAGCTTGGACAGGGTTAACTATGGCTACACCTTC

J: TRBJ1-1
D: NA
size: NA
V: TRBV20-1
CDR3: CSASIQGMNTEAFF
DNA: TGCAGTGCTAGTATACAGGGAATGAACACTGAAGCTTTCTTT

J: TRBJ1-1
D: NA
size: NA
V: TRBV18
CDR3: CASSPLIQRGTEAFF
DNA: TGTGCCAGCTCACCACTAATACAACGGGGCACTGAAGCTTTCTTT

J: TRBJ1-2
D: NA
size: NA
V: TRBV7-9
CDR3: CASSIRGASHGYTF
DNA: TGTGCCAGCAGCATCCGGGGTGCCTCCCATGGCTACACCTTC

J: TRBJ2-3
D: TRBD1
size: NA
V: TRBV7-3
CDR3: CASSLLKGQGAWADTQYF
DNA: TGTGCCAGCAGCTTGTTGAAAGGACAGGGGGCATGGGCAGATACGCAGTATTTT

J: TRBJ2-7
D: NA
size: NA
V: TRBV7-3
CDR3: CASSPGNRGNEQYF
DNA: TGTGCCAGCAGCCCTGGAAATAGAGGAAACGAGCAGTACTTC

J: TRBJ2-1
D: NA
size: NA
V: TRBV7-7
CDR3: CASSPFLSNEQFF
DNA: TGTGCTAGCAGCCCGTTTTTGAGCAACGAGCAGTTCTTC

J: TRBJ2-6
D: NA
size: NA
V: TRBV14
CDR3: CASSQGASGANVLTF
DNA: TGTGCCAGCAGCCAAGGAGCCTCTGGGGCCAACGTCCTGACTTTC

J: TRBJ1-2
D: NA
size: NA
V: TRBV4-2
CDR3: CASSQDPAVGYTF
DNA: TGTGCCAGCAGCCAAGATCCGGCGGTTGGCTACACCTTC

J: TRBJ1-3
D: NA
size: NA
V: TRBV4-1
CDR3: CASSQGQDINTIYF
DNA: TGCGCCAGCAGCCAAGGGCAGGATATCAACACCATATATTTT

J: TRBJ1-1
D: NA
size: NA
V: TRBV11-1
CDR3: CASSLDYVSTEAFF
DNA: TGTGCCAGCAGCTTAGATTACGTGAGCACTGAAGCTTTCTTT

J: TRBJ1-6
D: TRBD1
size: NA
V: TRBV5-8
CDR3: CASRTGQGGVSPLHF
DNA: TGTGCCAGCAGAACGGGACAGGGCGGGGTTTCACCCCTCCACTTT

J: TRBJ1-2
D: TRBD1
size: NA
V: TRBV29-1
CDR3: CSTGDRGAGYTF
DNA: TGCAGCACAGGAGACAGGGGTGCTGGCTACACCTTC

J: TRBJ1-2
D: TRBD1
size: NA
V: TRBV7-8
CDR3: CASSLKGAGYGYTF
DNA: TGTGCCAGCAGCTTAAAGGGGGCTGGCTATGGCTACACCTTC

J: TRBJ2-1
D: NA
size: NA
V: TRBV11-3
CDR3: CASSPQPGSNEQFF
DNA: TGTGCCAGCAGCCCGCAGCCCGGGAGCAATGAGCAGTTCTTC

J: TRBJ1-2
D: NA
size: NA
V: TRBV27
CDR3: CASSLVGGVLGYTF
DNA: TGTGCCAGCAGTTTAGTGGGGGGGGTGCTTGGCTACACCTTC

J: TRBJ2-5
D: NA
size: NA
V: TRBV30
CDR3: CAWRRLVGETQYF
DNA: TGTGCCTGGAGGCGACTAGTCGGGGAGACCCAGTACTTC

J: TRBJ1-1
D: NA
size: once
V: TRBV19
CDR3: CASSQGQNTEAFF
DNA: TGTGCCAGTAGTCAAGGACAGAACACTGAAGCTTTCTTT

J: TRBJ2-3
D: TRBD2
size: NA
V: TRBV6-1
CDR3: CASSDGTSFYTDTQYF
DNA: TGTGCCAGCAGTGACGGGACTAGTTTTTATACAGATACGCAGTATTTT